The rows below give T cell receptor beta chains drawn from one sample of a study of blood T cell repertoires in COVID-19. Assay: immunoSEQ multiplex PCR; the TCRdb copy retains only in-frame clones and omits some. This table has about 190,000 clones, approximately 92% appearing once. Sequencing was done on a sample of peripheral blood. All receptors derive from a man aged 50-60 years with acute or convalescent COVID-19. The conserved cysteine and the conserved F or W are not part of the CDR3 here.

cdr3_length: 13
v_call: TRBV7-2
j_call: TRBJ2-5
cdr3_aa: ASSPGGGGLETQY

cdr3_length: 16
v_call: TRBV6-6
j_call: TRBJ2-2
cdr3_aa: ASSRTGLAGRWTGELF

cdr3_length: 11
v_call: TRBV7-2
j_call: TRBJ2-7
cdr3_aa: ASSLIDYREQY

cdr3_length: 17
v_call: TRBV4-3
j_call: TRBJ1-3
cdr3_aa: ASSQRIQLQGASGNTIY

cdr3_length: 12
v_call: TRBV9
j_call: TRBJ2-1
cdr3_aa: ASSAGLDNNEQF

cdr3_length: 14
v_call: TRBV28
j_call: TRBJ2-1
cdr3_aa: ASSLTASGRSNEQF

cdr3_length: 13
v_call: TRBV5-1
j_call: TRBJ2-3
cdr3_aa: ASSPIRQQTDTQY

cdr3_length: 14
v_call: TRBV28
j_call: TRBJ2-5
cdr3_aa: ASSRSTSGIEETQY

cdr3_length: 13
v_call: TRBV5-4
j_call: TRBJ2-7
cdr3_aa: ASSPTGARPYEQY

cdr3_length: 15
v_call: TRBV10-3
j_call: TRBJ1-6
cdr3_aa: AISDVLRGQGNSPLH

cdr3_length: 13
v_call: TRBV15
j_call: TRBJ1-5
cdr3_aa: ATSSFGQTNQPQH

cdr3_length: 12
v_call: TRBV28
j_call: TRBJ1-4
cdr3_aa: ASSLGAANEKLF

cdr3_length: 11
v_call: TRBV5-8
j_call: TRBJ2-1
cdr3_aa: ASSRGVYNEQF

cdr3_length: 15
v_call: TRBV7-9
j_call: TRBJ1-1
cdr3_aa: ASSHPSGKTMNTEAF

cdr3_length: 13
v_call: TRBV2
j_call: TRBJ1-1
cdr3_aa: ASAQGAPGNTEAF

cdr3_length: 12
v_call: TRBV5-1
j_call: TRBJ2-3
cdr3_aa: ASVGGGGTDTQY

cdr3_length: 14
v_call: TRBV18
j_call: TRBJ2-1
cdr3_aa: ASSPIKGQAYNEQF

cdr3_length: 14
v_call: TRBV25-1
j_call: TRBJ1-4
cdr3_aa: ASSEFEGRTNEKLF

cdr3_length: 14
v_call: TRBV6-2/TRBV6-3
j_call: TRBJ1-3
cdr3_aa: ASSYSGKTPGNTIY

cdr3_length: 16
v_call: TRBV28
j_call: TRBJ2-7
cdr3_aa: ASTVPGQGMGALYEQY

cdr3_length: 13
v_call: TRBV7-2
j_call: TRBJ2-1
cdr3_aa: ASSHRGANYNEQF

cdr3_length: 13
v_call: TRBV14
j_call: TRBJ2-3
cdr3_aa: ASSQDDSFTDTQY

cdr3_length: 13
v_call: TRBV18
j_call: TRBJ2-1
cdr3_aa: ASSPVIASYNEQF

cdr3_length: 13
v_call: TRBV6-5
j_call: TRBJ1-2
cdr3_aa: ASSLSPGQGGGYT

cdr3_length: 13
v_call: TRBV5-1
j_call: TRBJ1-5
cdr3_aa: ASSFMGQENQPQH

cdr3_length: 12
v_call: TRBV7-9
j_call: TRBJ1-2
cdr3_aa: ASSQEGLNYGYT

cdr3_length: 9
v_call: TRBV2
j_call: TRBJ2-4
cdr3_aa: ASMYLQVQY

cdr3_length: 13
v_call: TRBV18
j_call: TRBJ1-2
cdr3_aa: ASSPLGQTNYGYT

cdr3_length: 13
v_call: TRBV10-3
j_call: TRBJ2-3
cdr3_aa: AISPTSGTTDTQY

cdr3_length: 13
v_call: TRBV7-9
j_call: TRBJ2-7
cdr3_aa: ASSSGTGSSYEQY

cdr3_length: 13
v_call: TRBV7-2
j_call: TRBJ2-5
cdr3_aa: ASSLSFSAQETQY

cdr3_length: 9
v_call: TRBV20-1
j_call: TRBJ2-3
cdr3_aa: SALDRGTQY

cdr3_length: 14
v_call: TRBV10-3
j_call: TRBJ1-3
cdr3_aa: AISTTASGSGNTIY

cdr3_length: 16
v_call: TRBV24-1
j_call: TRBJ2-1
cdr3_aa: ATSDPSGRASYYNEQF

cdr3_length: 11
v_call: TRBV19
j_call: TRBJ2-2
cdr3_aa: ASSTTYTGELF

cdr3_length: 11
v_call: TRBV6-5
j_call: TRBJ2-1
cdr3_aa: ASTPGISDEQF

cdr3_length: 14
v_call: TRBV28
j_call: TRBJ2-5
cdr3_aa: ASSLSGLSLVETQY

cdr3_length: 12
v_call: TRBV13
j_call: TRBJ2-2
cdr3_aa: ASNSGTPTGELF

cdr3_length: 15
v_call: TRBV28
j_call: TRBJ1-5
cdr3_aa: ASSGGARQGAGQPQH

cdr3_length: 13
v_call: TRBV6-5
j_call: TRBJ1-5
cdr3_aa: ASSLDRNSNQPQH

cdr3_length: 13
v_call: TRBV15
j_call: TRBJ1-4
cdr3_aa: ATSRSQGTDEKLF

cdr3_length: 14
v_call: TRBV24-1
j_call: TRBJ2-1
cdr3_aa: ATTPGAGDLYNEQF

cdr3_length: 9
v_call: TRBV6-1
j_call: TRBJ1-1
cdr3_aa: ASSERGQAF

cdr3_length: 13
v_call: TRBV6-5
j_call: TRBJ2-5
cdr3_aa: ASSYSTGRWETQY

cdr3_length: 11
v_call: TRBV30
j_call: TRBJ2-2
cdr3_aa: AWNDRGTGELF

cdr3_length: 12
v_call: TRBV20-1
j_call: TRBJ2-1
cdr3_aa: SASTGGPYNEQF

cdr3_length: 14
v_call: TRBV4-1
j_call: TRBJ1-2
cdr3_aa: ASSQDGRQTARGYT

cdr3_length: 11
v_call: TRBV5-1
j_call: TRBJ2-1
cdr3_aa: ASSPREMYEQF

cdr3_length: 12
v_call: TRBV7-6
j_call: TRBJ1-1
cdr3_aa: ASSLGPSGTEAF

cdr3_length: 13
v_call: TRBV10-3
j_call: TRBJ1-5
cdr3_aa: AISESVQGHQPQH

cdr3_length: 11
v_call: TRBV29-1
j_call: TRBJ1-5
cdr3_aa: SVDTGGNQPQH

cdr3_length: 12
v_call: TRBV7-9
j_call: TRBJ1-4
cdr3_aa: ASSRDRDYEKLF

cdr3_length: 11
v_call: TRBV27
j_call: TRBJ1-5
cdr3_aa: ASRPTGAQPQH

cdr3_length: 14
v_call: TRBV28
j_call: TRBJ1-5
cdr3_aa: ASSLFADYSNQPQH

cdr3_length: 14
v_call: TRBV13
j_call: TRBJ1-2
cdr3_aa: ASSLGGRTARYGYT

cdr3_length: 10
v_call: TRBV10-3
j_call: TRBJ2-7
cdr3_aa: AISKQGGEQY

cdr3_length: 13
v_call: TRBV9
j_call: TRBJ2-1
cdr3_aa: ASSPGQELYNEQF